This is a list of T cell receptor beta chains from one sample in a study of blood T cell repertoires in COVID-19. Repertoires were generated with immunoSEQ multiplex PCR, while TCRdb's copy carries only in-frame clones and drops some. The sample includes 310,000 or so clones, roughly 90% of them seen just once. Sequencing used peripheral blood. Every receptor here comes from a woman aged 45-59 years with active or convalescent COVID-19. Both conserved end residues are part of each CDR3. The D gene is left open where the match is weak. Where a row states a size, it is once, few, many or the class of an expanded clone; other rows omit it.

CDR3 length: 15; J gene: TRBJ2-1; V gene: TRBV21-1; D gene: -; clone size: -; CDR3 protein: CASSKKDSSYNEQFF; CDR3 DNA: TGTGCCAGCAGCAAAAAGGACAGCTCCTACAATGAGCAGTTCTTC
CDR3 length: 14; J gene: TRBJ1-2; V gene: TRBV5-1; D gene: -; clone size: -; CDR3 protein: CASSLYQIPGGYTF; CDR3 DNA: TGCGCCAGCAGCTTGTACCAGATCCCTGGCGGCTACACCTTC
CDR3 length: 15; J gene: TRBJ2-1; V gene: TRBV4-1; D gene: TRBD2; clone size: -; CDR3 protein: CASNPGGGSYNEQFF; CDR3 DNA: TGCGCCAGCAACCCCGGGGGGGGCTCCTACAATGAGCAGTTCTTC
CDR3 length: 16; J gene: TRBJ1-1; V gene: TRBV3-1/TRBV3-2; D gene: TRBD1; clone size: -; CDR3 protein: CASSPPRDRVNTEAFF; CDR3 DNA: TGTGCCAGCAGCCCCCCAAGAGACAGGGTTAACACTGAAGCTTTCTTT
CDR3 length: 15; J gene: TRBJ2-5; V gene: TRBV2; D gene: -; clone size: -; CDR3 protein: CASTRTGIYVETQYF; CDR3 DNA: TGTGCCAGCACACGCACGGGGATTTATGTAGAGACCCAGTACTTC
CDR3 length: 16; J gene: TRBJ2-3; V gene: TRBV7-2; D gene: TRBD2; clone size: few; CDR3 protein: CASSFPGSGITDTQYF; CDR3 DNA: TGTGCCAGCAGCTTCCCTGGAAGCGGGATCACAGATACGCAGTATTTT
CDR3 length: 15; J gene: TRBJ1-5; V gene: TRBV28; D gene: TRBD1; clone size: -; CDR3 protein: CASSPRTGGSQPQHF; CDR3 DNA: TGTGCCAGCAGTCCACGGACAGGGGGCTCTCAGCCCCAGCATTTT
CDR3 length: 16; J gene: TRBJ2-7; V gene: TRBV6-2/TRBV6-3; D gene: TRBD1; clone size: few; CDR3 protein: CASSYSLWDSSYEQYF; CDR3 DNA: TGTGCCAGCAGTTACTCCCTTTGGGACAGCTCCTACGAGCAGTACTTC
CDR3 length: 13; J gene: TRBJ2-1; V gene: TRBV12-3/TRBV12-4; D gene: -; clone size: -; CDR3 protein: CASSLGSHNEQFF; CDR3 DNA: TGTGCCAGCAGTTTAGGGAGCCACAATGAGCAGTTCTTC
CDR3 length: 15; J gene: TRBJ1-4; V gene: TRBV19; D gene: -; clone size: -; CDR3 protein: CASSMFPPRGEKLFF; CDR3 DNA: TGTGCCAGTAGTATGTTCCCCCCGAGAGGAGAAAAACTGTTTTTT
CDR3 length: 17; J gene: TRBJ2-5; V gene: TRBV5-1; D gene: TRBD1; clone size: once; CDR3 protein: CASSFPRDRGGEETQYF; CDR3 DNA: TGCGCCAGCAGCTTCCCCCGGGACAGGGGAGGGGAGGAGACCCAGTACTTC
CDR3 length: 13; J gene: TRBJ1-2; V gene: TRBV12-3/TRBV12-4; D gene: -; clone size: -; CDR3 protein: CASTGTPTYGYTF; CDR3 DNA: TGTGCCAGCACGGGGACTCCAACTTATGGCTACACCTTC
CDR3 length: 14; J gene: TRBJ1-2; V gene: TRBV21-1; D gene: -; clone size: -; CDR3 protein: CASSPRDRVPKYTF; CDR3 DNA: TGTGCCAGCAGCCCCCGGGACAGGGTTCCGAAATACACCTTC
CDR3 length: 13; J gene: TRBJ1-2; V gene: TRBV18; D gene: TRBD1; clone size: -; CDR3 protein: CASSPIDRAGYTF; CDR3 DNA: TGTGCCAGCTCACCTATAGACAGGGCTGGCTACACCTTC
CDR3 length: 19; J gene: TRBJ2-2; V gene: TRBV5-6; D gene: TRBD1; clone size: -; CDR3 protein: CASSLAPTGGFYDTGELFF; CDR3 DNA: TGTGCCAGCAGCTTGGCCCCGACAGGGGGTTTCTACGACACCGGGGAGCTGTTTTTT
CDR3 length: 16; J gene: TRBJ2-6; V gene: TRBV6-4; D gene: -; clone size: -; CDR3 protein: CATKPGPTSGANVLTF; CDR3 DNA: TGTGCCACCAAGCCGGGTCCTACGTCTGGGGCCAACGTCCTGACTTTC
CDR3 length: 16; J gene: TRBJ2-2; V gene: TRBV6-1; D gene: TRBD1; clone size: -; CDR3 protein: CASSEDGQGGGGELFF; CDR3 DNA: TGTGCCAGCAGTGAAGATGGACAGGGGGGTGGCGGGGAGCTGTTTTTT
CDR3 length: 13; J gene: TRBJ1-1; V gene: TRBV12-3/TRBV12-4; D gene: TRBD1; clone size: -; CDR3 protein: CASGTGVLTEAFF; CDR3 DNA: TGTGCCAGCGGAACAGGGGTTCTCACTGAAGCTTTCTTT
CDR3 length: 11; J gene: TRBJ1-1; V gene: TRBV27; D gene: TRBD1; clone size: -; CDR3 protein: CASSRQGEAFF; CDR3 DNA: TGTGCCAGCAGTAGACAGGGGGAAGCTTTCTTT
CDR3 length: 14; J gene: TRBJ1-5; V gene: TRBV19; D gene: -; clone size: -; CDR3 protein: CASSKTGWNQPQHF; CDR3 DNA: TGTGCCAGTAGTAAAACAGGCTGGAATCAGCCCCAGCATTTT
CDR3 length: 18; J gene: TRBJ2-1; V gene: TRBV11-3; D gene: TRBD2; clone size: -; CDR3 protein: CASSPRTSGRASWNEQFF; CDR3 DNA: TGTGCCAGCAGCCCCCGGACTAGCGGGAGGGCCTCATGGAATGAGCAGTTCTTC
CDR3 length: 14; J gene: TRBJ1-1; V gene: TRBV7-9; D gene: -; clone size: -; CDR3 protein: CASSLGTDGTEAFF; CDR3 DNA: TGTGCCAGCAGCTTGGGGACTGATGGGACTGAAGCTTTCTTT
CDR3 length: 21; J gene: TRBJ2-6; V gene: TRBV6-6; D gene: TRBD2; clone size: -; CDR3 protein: CASSSPRPLSGELSGANVLTF; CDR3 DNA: TGTGCCAGCAGCTCACCTCGTCCGCTTAGCGGGGAACTTTCTGGGGCCAACGTCCTGACTTTC
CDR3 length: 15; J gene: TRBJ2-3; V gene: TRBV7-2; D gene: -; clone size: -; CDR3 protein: CASSSLGGMVDTQYF; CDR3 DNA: TGTGCCAGCAGCTCGCTAGGGGGAATGGTAGATACGCAGTATTTT
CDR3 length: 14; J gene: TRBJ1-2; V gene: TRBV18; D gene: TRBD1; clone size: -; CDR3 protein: CASSPTGTNYGYTF; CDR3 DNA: TGTGCCAGCTCGCCGACAGGGACCAACTATGGCTACACCTTC
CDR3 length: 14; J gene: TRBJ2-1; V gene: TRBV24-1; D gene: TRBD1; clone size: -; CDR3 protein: CATSDLQTGSEQFF; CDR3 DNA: TGTGCCACCAGTGATTTGCAGACAGGGAGTGAGCAGTTCTTC
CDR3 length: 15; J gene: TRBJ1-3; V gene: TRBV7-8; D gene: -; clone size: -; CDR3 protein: CASSLSTGPGNTIYF; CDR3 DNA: TGTGCCAGCAGCTTGTCAACAGGGCCTGGAAACACCATATATTTT
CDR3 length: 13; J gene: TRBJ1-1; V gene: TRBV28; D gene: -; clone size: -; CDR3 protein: CASSLQGGTEAFF; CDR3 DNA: TGTGCCAGCAGTTTACAGGGAGGCACTGAAGCTTTCTTT